The sequence of this T cell receptor (beta chain) was determined in a study of blood T cell repertoires in COVID-19. Repertoires were generated with immunoSEQ multiplex PCR, while TCRdb's copy carries only in-frame clones and drops some. The sample includes 300,000 to 450,000 clones, approximately 90% seen only once; the top ten take 3% to 4.5%. This CDR3 is built from 16 residues. V was trimmed by 8 bases and J by 0 bases, leaving 19 bases between them. Germline CDR1 reads SGHVS; CDR2 reads FQNEAQ. Sequenced input: peripheral blood. The chain combines TRBV7-8 with TRBJ1-1; maybe TRBD1 (5 bases). The clonotype originates from a woman aged 55-69 years with COVID-19, enrolled during active disease. The CDR3 spells CASSTPKGRVNTEAFF. For the CDR3, the DNA is TGTGCCAGCTCGACGCCAAAGGGCAGGGTGAACACTGAAGCTTTCTTT.